This T cell receptor beta chain was identified in a study of blood T cells in healthy people across ages. A J-beta primer mix and a sample-barcoded 5' primer were used in a second PCR of roughly 6 to 11 cycles. A template-switch adaptor that had 12 random nucleotides put a tag on each cDNA molecule. Using its own MiXCR run on the 5' RACE reads, TCRdb lists one record per CDR3 protein. The sample contains roughly 1,500,000 distinct CDR3 sequences, about 35% of which appear only once. This clonotype was recorded a few times. The antigen remains undetermined. The study, taken as a whole, reports: Roughly linear declines in TCR beta diversity per million T cells occurred with age.

Germline trimming cut 3 bases from V and 4 bases from J; bases unmatched to any gene: 9. Germline V gives CDR1 MNHEY, CDR2 SMNVEV (reference sequence). There are 18 residues in the CDR3. Samples each had at least 6 micrograms of total RNA extracted. The J gene is TRBJ2-5, the V gene TRBV27, with TRBD2 identical over 15 bases. The TCR originated in a woman under 40 in good health. The sequenced sample was blood. The CDR3 coding sequence is TGTGCCAGCAGTTTCGGTCCGGGACTAGCGGGAGGTGTAGAGACCCAGTACTTC. Encoded protein: CASSFGPGLAGGVETQYF.